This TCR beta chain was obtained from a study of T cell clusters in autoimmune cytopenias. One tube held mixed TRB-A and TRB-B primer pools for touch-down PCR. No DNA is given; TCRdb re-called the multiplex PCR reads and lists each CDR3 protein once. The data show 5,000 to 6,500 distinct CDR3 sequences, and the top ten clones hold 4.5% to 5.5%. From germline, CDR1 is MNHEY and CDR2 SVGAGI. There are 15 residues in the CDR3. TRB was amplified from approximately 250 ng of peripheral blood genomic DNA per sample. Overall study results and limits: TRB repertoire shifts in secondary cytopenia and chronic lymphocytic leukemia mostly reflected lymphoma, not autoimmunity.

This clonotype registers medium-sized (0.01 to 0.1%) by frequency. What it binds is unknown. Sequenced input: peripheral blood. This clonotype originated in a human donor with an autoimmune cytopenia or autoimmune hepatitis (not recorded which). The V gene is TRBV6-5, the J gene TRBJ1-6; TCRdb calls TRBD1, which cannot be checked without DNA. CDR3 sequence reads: CASSLQGAANSPLHF.